This T cell receptor beta chain was identified during a study of long-term antiretroviral therapy in people with HIV. Study findings and constraints: Post-ART diversity increased but stayed below transplant donor controls. Comparison with controls showed narrower CDR3 length ranges in HIV repertoires.

They ran version v3.0 of the immunoSEQ assay at survey level. TCRdb's table, derived via immunoSEQ multiplex PCR, lists solely in-frame clones and lacks some. Among around 21,000 clones, 81% were seen once, and the ten largest hold 6% to 8.5%. Germline CDR1 reads LGHNA; CDR2 reads YSLEER. V was cut by 3 bases and J by 6 bases, with 12 bases left in between. CDR3 size: 13 residues. The sample holds one count of this clone. Its antigen is undetermined. Sampling of each donor yielded at least one pre-ART PBMC sample and at least two post-ART PBMC samples. About 1-11 million cryopreserved PBMC were held in samples before DNA extraction.

The specimen comprised unsorted PBMCs, sampled 1.5 years after starting antiretroviral therapy. The TCR comes from a man under 40 with HIV. V gene TRBV4-3 combines with J gene TRBJ2-7; D possibly matches TRBD1 or TRBD2 (5 bases each). The CDR3 DNA reads as TGCGCCAGCAGCCAGGGGACCGTGGGCGAGCAGTACTTC. Translated, it gives CASSQGTVGEQYF.